A selection of T cell receptor beta chains follows, all from one sample in a study of T cells in Graves' hyperthyroidism and ophthalmopathy. TCRdb processed the multiplex PCR reads anew with MiXCR; each CDR3 protein has one entry. The table has approximately 610,000 distinct CDR3 sequences, roughly 14% seen once. What was sequenced was blood. All receptors come from a woman aged 40 to 50 with Graves' ophthalmopathy. Each CDR3 is given with its conserved first and last residue. The D gene is left open where the match is weak. Some rows mark clone size as missing; the rest say once, few, many or name a class of expanded clone.

clone_size	v_call	j_call	d_call	cdr3_nt	cdr3_aa
-	TRBV20-1	TRBJ1-2	TRBD1	TGCAGTGCCCCGGGACAGGGAAAGACTCGGTATGGCTACACCTTC	CSAPGQGKTRYGYTF
-	TRBV6-1	TRBJ1-5	-	TGTGCCAGCAGTGATGGCCCCCATGGCAATCAGCCCCAGCATTTT	CASSDGPHGNQPQHF
-	TRBV6-2/TRBV6-3	TRBJ2-1	TRBD1	TGTGCCAGCAGGGGGGACAGGAGTTTGAATGAGCAGTTCTTC	CASRGDRSLNEQFF
few	TRBV11-1	TRBJ1-2	-	TGTGCCAGCAGCCCCTCGTACGGGGATTTGCACTATGGCTACACCTTC	CASSPSYGDLHYGYTF
many	TRBV12-3/TRBV12-4	TRBJ1-5	-	TGTGCCAGCAGTCTGTCGGCAGGTTCTCAGCCCCAGCATTTT	CASSLSAGSQPQHF
-	TRBV19	TRBJ2-7	-	TGTGCCAGTAGTACAGATGCGGGATGGTACGAGCAGTACTTC	CASSTDAGWYEQYF
many	TRBV29-1	TRBJ1-1	-	TGCAGCATAAACCTGTCGGTGAACACTGAAGCTTTCTTT	CSINLSVNTEAFF
many	TRBV7-3	TRBJ1-2	TRBD1	TGTGCCAGCAGCCCCGGGCAGGGGGAGGGCTACACCTTC	CASSPGQGEGYTF
-	TRBV5-1	TRBJ2-2	TRBD2	TGCGCCAGCACACTAAGACTAGCGGAGGGCGGGGAGCTGTTTTTT	CASTLRLAEGGELFF
-	TRBV7-9	TRBJ2-7	TRBD1	TGTGCCAGCAGACAGGGGGACCACGAGCAGTACTTC	CASRQGDHEQYF
-	TRBV2	TRBJ2-2	TRBD2	TGTGCCAGCAGTGAAGCTGGTGGGACTAGCGGGCGCGGGGAGCTGTTTTTT	CASSEAGGTSGRGELFF
many	TRBV19	TRBJ2-5	-	TGTGCCAGTAGTACCGGTGGGGGTTTCGAGGAGACCCAGTACTTC	CASSTGGGFEETQYF
many	TRBV20-1	TRBJ2-7	TRBD2	TGCAGTGCTAGAGATCCCCTAGCGGGAGGGAAAAGCCTGCAGTACTTC	CSARDPLAGGKSLQYF
few	TRBV18	TRBJ1-1	TRBD1	TGTGCCAGCTCACCATCGGTCACAGGGGGCATGGTGAACACTGAAGCTTTCTTT	CASSPSVTGGMVNTEAFF
many	TRBV6-1	TRBJ2-5	TRBD1	TGTGCCAGCAGCCCACAGGGGTTTAGCCAAGAGACCCAGTACTTC	CASSPQGFSQETQYF
many	TRBV2	TRBJ2-2	-	TGTGCCAGCAAGGGGGACTTGGAGAACACCGGGGAGCTGTTTTTT	CASKGDLENTGELFF
-	TRBV14	TRBJ2-7	-	TGTGCCAGCAGCCAGATCTTCAGCTACTCCTACGAGCAGTACTTC	CASSQIFSYSYEQYF
many	TRBV6-5	TRBJ1-2	-	TGTGCCAGCACCCGGGAAGCCACCTGGGGAAACTATGGCTACACCTTC	CASTREATWGNYGYTF
many	TRBV7-8	TRBJ2-2	TRBD2	TGTGCCAGCAGCCACGGACTAGGGTCCGGGGAGCTGTTTTTT	CASSHGLGSGELFF
-	TRBV27	TRBJ2-7	TRBD2	TGTGCCAGCAGCCTAAGGGGGACTAGCGGGATCTACGAGCAGTACTTC	CASSLRGTSGIYEQYF
many	TRBV20-1	TRBJ1-2	-	TGCAGTGCTAGAGATCAGCCCTATGGCTACACCTTC	CSARDQPYGYTF
-	TRBV19	TRBJ1-6	TRBD1	TGTGCCTCCGAGGACAGGGACAGCTCACCCCTCCACTTT	CASEDRDSSPLHF
many	TRBV28	TRBJ2-5	TRBD1	TGTGCCAGCAGTCCAACCTCCGGACAGGGAGACGGGACCCAGTACTTC	CASSPTSGQGDGTQYF
few	TRBV7-8	TRBJ2-7	-	TGTGCCAGCAGCTCCCCGGGGGACCACGAGCAGTACTTC	CASSSPGDHEQYF
many	TRBV9	TRBJ2-7	TRBD2	TGTGCCAGCAGCCCCGGGACTAGCGTTACCTACGAGCAGTACTTC	CASSPGTSVTYEQYF
-	TRBV7-2	TRBJ2-7	TRBD2	TGTGCCAGCAGCTTTATCCTAGCGGGATCCTACGAGCAGTACTTC	CASSFILAGSYEQYF
many	TRBV5-1	TRBJ2-7	TRBD2	TGCGCCAGCAGCTTGGGGTCGGGACTATTCTACGAGCAGTACTTC	CASSLGSGLFYEQYF
-	TRBV6-2/TRBV6-3	TRBJ2-4	TRBD2	TGTGCCAGCAGTTGGCTAGCGGGAATCAAAAACATTCAGTACTTC	CASSWLAGIKNIQYF
many	TRBV6-2/TRBV6-3	TRBJ1-1	-	TGTGCCAGCAGTTACAACCGGGGAGTCGGGAACACTGAAGCTTTCTTT	CASSYNRGVGNTEAFF
-	TRBV15	TRBJ2-7	TRBD2	TGTGCCACCAGTCCGAGGACTAGTGGGTCCTACGAGCAGTACTTC	CATSPRTSGSYEQYF
few	TRBV12-3/TRBV12-4	TRBJ1-2	-	TGTGCCAGCAGTAAAATCGGGACTGATTATGGCTACACCTTC	CASSKIGTDYGYTF
many	TRBV28	TRBJ2-2	-	TGTGCCAGCAGCTTTCAGGGAGCCACCGGGGAGCTGTTTTTT	CASSFQGATGELFF
-	TRBV7-2	TRBJ2-2	TRBD1	TGTGCCAGCAGCTTAGACAGGGGGTCGGCCGGGGAGCTGTTTTTT	CASSLDRGSAGELFF
-	TRBV30	TRBJ1-1	TRBD1	TGTGCCTGGAGTGTTACCGGGACAGTAGCTTTCTTT	CAWSVTGTVAFF
-	TRBV11-3	TRBJ1-6	TRBD1	TGTGCCAGCAGCAGCCTGACAGGGATCCTCCACTTT	CASSSLTGILHF
-	TRBV19	TRBJ1-5	-	TGTGCCAGTAACTTGAACAACAATCAGCCCCAGCATTTT	CASNLNNNQPQHF
many	TRBV18	TRBJ1-2	-	TGTGCCAGCTCACCCCCGAGTGGCAGGTCCAACTATGGCTACACCTTC	CASSPPSGRSNYGYTF
few	TRBV3-1	TRBJ1-3	-	TGTGCCAGCAGCCAAGGATTTGGGGCTACTGGAAACACCATATATTTT	CASSQGFGATGNTIYF
-	TRBV28	TRBJ2-5	TRBD1	TGTGCCAGCAGTTCGGGACAGGGGGCGGTCAGGCACCAAGAGACCCAGTACTTC	CASSSGQGAVRHQETQYF
many	TRBV28	TRBJ1-2	-	TGTGCCAGCAGACCCCTCGACAGCCACTATGGCTACACCTTC	CASRPLDSHYGYTF
many	TRBV27	TRBJ2-4	TRBD2	TGTGCCAGCAGTCTTAGCGGGAGGGCCGACATTCAGTACTTC	CASSLSGRADIQYF
many	TRBV6-1	TRBJ2-7	TRBD1	TGTGCCAGCAGAACCGGGACAGGGCTCTACGAGCAGTACTTC	CASRTGTGLYEQYF